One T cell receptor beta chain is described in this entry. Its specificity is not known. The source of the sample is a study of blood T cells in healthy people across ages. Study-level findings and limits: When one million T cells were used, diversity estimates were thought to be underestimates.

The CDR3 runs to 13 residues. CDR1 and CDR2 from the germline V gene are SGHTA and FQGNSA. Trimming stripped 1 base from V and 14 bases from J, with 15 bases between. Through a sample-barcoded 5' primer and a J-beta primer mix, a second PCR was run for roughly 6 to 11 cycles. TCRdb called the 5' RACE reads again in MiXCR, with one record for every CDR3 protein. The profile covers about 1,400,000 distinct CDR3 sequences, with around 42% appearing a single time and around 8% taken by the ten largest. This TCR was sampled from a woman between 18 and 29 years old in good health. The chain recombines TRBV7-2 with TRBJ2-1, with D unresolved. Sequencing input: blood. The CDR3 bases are TGTGCCAGCAGCTTAGTCGGCCAGGCCCCGGAGTTCTTC. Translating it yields CASSLVGQAPEFF.